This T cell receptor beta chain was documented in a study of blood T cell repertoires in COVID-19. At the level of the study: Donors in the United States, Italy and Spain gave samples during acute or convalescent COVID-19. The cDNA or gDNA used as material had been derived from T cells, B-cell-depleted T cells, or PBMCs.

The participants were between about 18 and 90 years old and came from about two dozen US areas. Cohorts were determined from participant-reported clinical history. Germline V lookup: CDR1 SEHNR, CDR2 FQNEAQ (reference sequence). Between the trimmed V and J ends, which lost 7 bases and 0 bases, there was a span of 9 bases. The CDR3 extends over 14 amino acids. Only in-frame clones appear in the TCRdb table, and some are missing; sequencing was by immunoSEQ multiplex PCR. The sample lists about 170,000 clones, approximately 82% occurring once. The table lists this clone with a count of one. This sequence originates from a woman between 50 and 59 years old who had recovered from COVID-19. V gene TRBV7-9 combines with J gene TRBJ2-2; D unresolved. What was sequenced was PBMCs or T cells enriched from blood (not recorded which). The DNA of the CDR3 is TGTGCCAGCATGGGCGTCGCGAACACCGGGGAGCTGTTTTTT. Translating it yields CASMGVANTGELFF. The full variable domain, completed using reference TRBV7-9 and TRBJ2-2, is DTGVSQNPRHKITKRGQNVTFRCDPISEHNRLYWYRQTLGQGPEFLTYFQNEAQLEKSRLLSDRFSAERPKGSFSTLEIQRTEQGDSAMYLCASMGVANTGELFFGEGSRLTVL.